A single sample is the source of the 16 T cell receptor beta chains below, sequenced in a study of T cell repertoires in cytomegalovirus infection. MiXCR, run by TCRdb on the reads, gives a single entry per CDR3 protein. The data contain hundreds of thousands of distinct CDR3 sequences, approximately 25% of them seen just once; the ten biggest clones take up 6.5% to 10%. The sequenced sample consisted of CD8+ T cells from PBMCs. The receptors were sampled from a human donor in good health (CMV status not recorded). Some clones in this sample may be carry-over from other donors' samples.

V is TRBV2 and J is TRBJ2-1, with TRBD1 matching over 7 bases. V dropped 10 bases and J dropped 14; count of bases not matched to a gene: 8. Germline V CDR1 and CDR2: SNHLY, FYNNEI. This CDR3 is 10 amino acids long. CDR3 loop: CAIPGQRKFF. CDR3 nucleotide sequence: TGTGCCATTCCGGGACAGAGAAAGTTCTTC. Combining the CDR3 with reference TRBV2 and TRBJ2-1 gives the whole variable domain EPEVTQTPSHQVTQMGQEVILRCVPISNHLYFYWYRQILGQKVEFLVSFYNNEISEKSEIFDDQFSVERPDGSNFTLKIRSTKLEDSAMYFCAIPGQRKFFGPGTRLTVL.

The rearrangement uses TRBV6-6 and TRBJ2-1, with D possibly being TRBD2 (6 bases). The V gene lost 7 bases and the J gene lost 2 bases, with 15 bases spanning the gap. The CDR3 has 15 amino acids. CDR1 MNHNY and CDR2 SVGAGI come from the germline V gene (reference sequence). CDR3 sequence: CASILAQTAYNEQFF. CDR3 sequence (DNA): TGTGCCAGCATACTAGCCCAGACGGCCTACAATGAGCAGTTCTTC.

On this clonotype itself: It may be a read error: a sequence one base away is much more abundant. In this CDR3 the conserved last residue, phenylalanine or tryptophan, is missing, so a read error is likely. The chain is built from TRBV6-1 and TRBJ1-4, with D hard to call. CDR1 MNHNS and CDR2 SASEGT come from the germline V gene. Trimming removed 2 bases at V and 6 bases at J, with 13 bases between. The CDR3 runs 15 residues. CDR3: CASSETYGFDEKLFL. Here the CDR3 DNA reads TGTGCCAGCAGTGAAACTTACGGATTTGATGAAAAACTGTTTCTT.

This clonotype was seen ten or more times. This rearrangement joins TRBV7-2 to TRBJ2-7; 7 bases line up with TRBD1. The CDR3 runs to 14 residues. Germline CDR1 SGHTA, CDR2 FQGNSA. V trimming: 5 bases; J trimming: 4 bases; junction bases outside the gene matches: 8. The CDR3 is CASSAGGNGYEQYF. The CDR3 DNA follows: TGTGCCAGCAGCGCAGGGGGTAATGGGTACGAGCAGTACTTC.

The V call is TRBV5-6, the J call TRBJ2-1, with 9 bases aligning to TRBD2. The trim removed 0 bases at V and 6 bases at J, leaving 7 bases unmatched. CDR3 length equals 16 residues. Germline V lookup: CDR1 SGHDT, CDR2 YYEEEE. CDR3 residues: CASSLEFGTSPNEQFF. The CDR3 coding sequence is TGTGCCAGCAGCTTGGAGTTTGGGACTAGCCCCAATGAGCAGTTCTTC.

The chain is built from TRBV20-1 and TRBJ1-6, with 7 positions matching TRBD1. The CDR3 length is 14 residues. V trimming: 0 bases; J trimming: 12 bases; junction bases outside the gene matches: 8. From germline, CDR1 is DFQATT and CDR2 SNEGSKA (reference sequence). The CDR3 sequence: CSARDLDRLGPLHF. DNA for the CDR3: TGCAGTGCTAGAGATCTGGACAGGCTGGGACCCCTCCACTTT.

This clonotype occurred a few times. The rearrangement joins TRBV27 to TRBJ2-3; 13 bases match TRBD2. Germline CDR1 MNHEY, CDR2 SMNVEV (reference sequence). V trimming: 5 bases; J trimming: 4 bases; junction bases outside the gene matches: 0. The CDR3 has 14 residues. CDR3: CASSGLAGADTQYF. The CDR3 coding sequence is TGTGCCAGCAGTGGACTAGCGGGGGCAGATACGCAGTATTTT.

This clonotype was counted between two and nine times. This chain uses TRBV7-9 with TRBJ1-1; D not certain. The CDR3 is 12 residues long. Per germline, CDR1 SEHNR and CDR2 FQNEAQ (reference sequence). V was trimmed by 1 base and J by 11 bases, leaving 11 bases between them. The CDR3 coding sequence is TGTGCCAGCAGCTTAGAGGACTTTTCGGCTTTCTTT. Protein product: CASSLEDFSAFF.

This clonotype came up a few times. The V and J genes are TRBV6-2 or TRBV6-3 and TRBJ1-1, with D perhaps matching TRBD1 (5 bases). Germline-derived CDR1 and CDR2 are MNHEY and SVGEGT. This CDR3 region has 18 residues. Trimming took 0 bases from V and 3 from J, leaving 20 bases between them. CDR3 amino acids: CASSYSPLGVEWDTEAFF. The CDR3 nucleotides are TGTGCCAGCAGTTACTCGCCCCTGGGGGTCGAATGGGACACTGAAGCTTTCTTT.

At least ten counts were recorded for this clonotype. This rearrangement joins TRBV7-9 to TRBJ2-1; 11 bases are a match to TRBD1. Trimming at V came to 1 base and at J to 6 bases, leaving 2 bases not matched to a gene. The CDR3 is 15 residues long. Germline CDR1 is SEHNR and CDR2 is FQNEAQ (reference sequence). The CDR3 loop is CASSLEGQGANEQFF. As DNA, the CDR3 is TGTGCCAGCAGCTTAGAAGGACAGGGGGCCAATGAGCAGTTCTTC.

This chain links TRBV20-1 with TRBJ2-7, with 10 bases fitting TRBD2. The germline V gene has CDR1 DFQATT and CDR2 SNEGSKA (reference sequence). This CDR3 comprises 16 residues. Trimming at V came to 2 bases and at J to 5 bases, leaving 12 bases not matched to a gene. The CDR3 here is CSARSLAGVRRDEQYF. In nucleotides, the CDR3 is TGCAGTGCTAGAAGCCTAGCGGGGGTTCGCCGAGACGAGCAGTACTTC.

As DNA, the CDR3 is TGTGCCAGCAGCTTCCAGGGGAGAGGGACCTACGAGCAGTACGTC. Encoded protein: CASSFQGRGTYEQYV. The chain carries TRBV5-6 and TRBJ2-7; D may be TRBD1 (6 bases). The V end lost 2 bases, the J end lost 2 bases, and 14 bases lay between the germline ends. The CDR3 loop spans 15 amino acids. Per germline, CDR1 SGHDT and CDR2 YYEEEE.

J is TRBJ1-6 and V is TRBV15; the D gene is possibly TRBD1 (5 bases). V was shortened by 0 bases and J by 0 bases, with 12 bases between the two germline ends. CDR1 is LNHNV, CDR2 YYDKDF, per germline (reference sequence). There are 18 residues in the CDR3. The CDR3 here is CATSREEGFSSYNSPLHF. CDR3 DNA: TGTGCCACCAGCAGAGAGGAGGGGTTCAGCTCCTATAATTCACCCCTCCACTTT.

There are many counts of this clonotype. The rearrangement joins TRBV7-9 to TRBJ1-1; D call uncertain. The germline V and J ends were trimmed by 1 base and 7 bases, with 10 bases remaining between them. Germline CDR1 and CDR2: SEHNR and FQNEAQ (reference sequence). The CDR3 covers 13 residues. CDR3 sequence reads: CASSLESWDEAFF. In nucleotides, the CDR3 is TGTGCCAGCAGCTTAGAGTCGTGGGATGAAGCTTTCTTT.

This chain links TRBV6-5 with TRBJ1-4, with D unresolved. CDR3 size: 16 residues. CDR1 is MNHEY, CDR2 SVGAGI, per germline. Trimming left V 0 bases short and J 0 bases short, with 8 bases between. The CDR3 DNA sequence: TGTGCCAGCAGTTACTCGTACAGTGCAACTAATGAAAAACTGTTTTTT. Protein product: CASSYSYSATNEKLFF.

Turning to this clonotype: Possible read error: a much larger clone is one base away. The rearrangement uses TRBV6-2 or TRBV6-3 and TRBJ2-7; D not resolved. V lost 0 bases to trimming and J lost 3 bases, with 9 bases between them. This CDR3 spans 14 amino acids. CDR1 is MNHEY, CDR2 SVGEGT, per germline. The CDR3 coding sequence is TGTGCCAGCAGTTACTCTACGATAGTCTACGAGCAGTACGTC. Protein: CASSYSTIVYEQYV.